This TCR beta chain was profiled in a study of blood T cells in healthy people across ages (dated by TCRdb to 2015 to 2017). For the study in its entirety: In model experiments, template switching captured roughly one uniquely barcoded TCR beta cDNA molecule for every two T cells. To track age-related changes in TCR beta repertoire diversity, the study relied on deep sequencing normalized with unique cDNA molecular identifiers. Four age groups were formed from the donors: young (average 16 years), middle-aged (less than 40), aged (over 55) and long-lived (around 82). The study analyzed two additional independent replicas of 1 million unique cDNA reads from the same blood draw for two donors, one aged 18 to 29 and one aged 80 or older.

Relative to germline, V is 4 bases shorter and J is 0 bases shorter, with 10 bases between their ends. From the germline V gene (reference sequence), CDR1 is LNHDA and CDR2 is SQIVND. There are 14 amino acids in the CDR3, from cysteine to phenylalanine inclusive. Left in the record is the CDR3 DNA by itself, 42 bases read in frame from the first base. Library preparation employed 5' RACE. The sequencing machine was an Illumina HiSeq 2500. The second PCR ran for about 7 to 11 cycles and used a J-beta primer mix along with a sample-barcoded 5' primer. A template-switch 5' adaptor carrying 12 random nucleotides introduced a unique molecular identifier onto each TCR beta cDNA molecule. Each sample yielded at least 3 million CDR3-containing paired-end reads. All of the RNA was converted into first-strand cDNA using the Mint cDNA synthesis kit, with a TRBC-specific oligonucleotide serving as the primer. Following uracil-DNA glycosylase treatment, all cDNA underwent a first 18-cycle PCR with the universal primers M1SS and BC2_uni_R. The authors' analysis ran thus. For normalization, 1 million high-quality reads were randomly selected from each sample, with every read carrying a distinct molecular identifier. Instead of being binned into consensus sequences, reads that shared molecular identifiers were thrown out. CDR3 identification, clonotype clustering and error correction used MiTCR with a Q25 quality threshold and the strictest error-elimination algorithm. A nonparametric unseen species model using Euler transformation provided a lower-bound estimate of total TCR beta diversity. In-frame beta chains were kept once TCRdb had trimmed the public reads at Q25 with fastp and called clones with MiXCR. When rows share a CDR3 protein, they turn into one entry using the most common DNA and genes. TCRdb, rather than the study authors, made the V and J calls. The sample profile shows 760,000 or so distinct CDR3 sequences; 25% of them were found once. The ten largest clones take up more than 8% of the sample.

Systemically healthy Caucasian individuals from Russia, around 38 in total and aged roughly 6 to 100 years, were included as donors. Ten milliliters of peripheral blood were drawn from each donor into EDTA-treated Vacutainer tubes. Ficoll-Paque density-gradient centrifugation was used to isolate PBMCs, with at least 6.5 million per sample. Trizol reagent was used to extract total RNA from the PBMCs, yielding at least 6 micrograms per sample. For every donor, an aliquot of PBMCs went through flow cytometry to measure the percentages of naive CD45RAhigh/CD27high T cells. The investigation overall reported the following: Bulk unsorted PBMC profiling prevented conclusive comparison of naive and antigen-experienced compartments. Observed TCR beta diversity correlated strongly with the percentage of naive T cells measured by flow cytometry. Estimates of total diversity from one million sequenced T cells were regarded as lower bounds and underestimates. The CMV infection status of donors was not known, potentially confounding age-related changes in expanded clonotypes. Observed TCR beta diversity per million T cells fell roughly linearly with age, and a significant reduction was already apparent by age around 40. The long-lived group showed more naive CD4+ T cells, fewer expanded clones and increased TCR diversity than the aged group, suggesting age selection.

Comment on this clonotype: Its antigen is still unknown. Base qualities were left out, and no much larger clone turns up one base away.

This same sample was also taken into another study, of T cells of mothers and their children. That second publication adds: The donors were nine systemically healthy Caucasian individuals, made up of three mothers and their six children. cDNA synthesis consumed the entire amount of extracted RNA, loaded at around 1.4 ug RNA in each 15 ul reaction. In the second PCR, the M1S primer introduced both the sample barcodes and 2-4 random nucleotides. Over 8.5 million TCR beta CDR3 reads came from each mother, compared with 2.5 million to 3.5 million reads from each child. Thymic selection shapes the output of TCR recombination in a similar way in related and unrelated pairs, and inherited differences have a minor effect. Normalized repertoire overlap was always found to be slightly, but never significantly, higher in related mother-child pairs than in unrelated mother-child pairs. With a sensitivity of about 100 clones per million clonotypes, no persistent microchimeric T cell clones were detected. Deep NGS was used in the study to compare the TCR beta repertoires of mothers and children and to look for features that separate related mother-child pairs from unrelated individuals. The mean age was approximately 41 +/- 4 years for the mothers and about 10 +/- 4 years for the children. After adapters were ligated using NEBNext reagents, the libraries underwent 100+100 nt paired-end sequencing on an Illumina HiSeq 2000. Mother and child libraries were prepared a month apart and sequenced in separate runs to prevent cross-contamination. Between roughly 450,000 and 2,000,000 distinct TCR beta clonotypes were identified per donor. Naive TCR beta clonotypes were estimated from low-frequency clonotypes matched to each donor's FACS-determined naive share, without sorting.

Rearrangement joined TRBV19 to TRBJ2-7, with the D segment possibly TRBD1 or TRBD2, each aligning over 5 bases. The sequenced sample was blood. The clonotype comes from a boy aged 5-17 years in good health. Here is the DNA: TGTGCCAGTAGTAACGGGGCGTCCTCCTACGAGCAGTACTTC. Its amino acids are CASSNGASSYEQYF.